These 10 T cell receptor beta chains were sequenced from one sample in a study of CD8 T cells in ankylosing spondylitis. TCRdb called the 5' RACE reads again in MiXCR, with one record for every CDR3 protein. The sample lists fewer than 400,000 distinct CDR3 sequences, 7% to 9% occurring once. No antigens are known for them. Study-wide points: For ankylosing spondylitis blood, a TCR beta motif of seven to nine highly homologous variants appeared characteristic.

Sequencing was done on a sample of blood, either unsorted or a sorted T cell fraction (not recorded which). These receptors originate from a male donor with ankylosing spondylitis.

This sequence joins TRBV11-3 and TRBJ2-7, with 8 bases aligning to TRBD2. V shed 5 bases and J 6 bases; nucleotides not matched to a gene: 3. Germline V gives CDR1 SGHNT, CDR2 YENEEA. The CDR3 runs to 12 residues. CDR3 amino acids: CASSGLASEQYF. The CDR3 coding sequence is TGTGCCAGCAGCGGACTAGCCTCCGAGCAGTACTTC.

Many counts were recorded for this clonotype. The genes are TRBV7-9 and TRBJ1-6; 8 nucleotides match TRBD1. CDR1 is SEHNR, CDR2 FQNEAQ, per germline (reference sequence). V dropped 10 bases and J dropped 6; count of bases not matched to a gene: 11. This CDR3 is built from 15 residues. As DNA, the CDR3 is TGTGCCATCACTCAGGGGGCGCGGGGTAATTCACCCCTCCACTTT. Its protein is CAITQGARGNSPLHF.

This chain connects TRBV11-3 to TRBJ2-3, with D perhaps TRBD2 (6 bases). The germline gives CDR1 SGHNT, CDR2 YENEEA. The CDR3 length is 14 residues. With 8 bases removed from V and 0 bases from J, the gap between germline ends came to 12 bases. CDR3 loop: CASEGLSSTDTQYF. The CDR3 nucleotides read TGTGCCAGCGAGGGACTTAGCAGCACAGATACGCAGTATTTT.

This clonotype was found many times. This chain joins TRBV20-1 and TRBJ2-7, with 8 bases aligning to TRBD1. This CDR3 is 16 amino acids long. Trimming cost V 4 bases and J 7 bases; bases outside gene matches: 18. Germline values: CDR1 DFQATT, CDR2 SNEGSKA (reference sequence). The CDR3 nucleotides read TGCAGTGCTACCCACACCAACAGGGGGAATTTCCCTGAGCAGTACTTC. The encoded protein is CSATHTNRGNFPEQYF.

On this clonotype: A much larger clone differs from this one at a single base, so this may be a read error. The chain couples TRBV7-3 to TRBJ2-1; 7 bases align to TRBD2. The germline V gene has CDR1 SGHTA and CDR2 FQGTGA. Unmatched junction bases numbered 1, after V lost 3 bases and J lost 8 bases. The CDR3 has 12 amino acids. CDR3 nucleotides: TGTGCCAGCAGCTTTGGGGGGGATGAGCAGTTCTTC. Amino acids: CASSFGGDEQFF.

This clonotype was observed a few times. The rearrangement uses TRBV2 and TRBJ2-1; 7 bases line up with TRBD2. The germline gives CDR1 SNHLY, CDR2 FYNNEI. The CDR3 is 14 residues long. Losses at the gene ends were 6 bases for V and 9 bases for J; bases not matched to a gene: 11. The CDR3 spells CASSLEGSGFEQFF. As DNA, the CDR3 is TGTGCCAGCAGCCTCGAGGGTAGCGGGTTTGAGCAGTTCTTC.

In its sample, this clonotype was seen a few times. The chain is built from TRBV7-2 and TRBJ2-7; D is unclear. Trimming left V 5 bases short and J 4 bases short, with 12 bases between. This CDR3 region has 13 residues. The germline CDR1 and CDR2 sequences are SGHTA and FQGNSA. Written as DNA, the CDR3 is TGTGCCAGCAGCAGTCACCCCCCTTACGAGCAGTACTTC. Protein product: CASSSHPPYEQYF.

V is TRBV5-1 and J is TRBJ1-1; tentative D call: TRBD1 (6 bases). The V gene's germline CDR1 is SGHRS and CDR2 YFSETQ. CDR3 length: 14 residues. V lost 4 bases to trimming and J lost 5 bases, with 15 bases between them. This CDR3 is CASSLGRQETEAFF. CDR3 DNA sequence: TGCGCCAGCAGCCTGGGCCGACAGGAGACTGAAGCTTTCTTT. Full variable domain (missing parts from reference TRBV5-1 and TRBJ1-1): KAGVTQTPRYLIKTRGQQVTLSCSPISGHRSVSWYQQTPGQGLQFLFEYFSETQRNKGNFPGRFSGRQFSNSRSEMNVSTLELGDSALYLCASSLGRQETEAFFGQGTRLTVV.

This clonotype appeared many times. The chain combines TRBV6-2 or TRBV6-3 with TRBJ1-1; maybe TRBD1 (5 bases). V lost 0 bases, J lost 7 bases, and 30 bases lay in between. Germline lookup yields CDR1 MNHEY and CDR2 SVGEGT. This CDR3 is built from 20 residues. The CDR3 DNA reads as TGTGCCAGCAGTTACTCGAATACGGCCGACTCAAGGGGACTAAAAGATGAAGCTTTCTTT. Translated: CASSYSNTADSRGLKDEAFF.

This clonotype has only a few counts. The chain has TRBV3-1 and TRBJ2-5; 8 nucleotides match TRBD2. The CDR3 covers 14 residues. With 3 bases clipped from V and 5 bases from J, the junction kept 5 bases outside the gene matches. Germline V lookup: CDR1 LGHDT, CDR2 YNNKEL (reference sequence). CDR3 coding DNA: TGTGCCAGCAGCCAGAGCGGGAGCAGGGAGACCCAGTACTTC. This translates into CASSQSGSRETQYF.